Detailed here is one T cell receptor (beta chain). Its antigen remains undetermined. It has no much larger one-base neighbor in the sample; base qualities were not kept. These data originate in a study of shared clonotypes between healthy human individuals (dated by TCRdb to 2018 to 2021). Looking at the study overall: Three men and two women, aged 18 to 49 years, made up the cohort. For each donor, three plates each were used for CD4 naive and CD4 memory, two plates were used for CD8 naive, and one plate was used for CD8 memory. To estimate repertoire size and how much clonotype sharing occurs between individuals, the study deeply sequenced the blood TCR repertoires of about five healthy adults. Libraries were prepared and TCR repertoires were sequenced by different laboratories using diverse techniques, in order to increase sequencing depth and limit assay-specific biases. Each donor's leukapheresis produced roughly between about 0.9 and 9.5 billion PBMCs. What the study reported, not specific to this receptor: Sampling was restricted to blood, and TCR repertoires in tissues likely differ from the TCR repertoires found in blood. Because the study included a small number of donors, the genetic and exposure-history diversity represented was limited. Naive subsets generally had larger estimated clonotype richness than memory subsets did. Clonotypes shared by all four sorted-subset donors showed higher generation probabilities than non-shared clonotypes. Even with the large sequencing depth, rarefaction of the sorted-subset datasets indicated that sequencing was incomplete. When a handful of donors were compared, the shared fraction of clonotypes was 5% to 6.5% for naive CD4, approximately 3.5% for naive CD8, 2% to 2.5% for memory CD4, and 0.35% to 0.4% for memory CD8. Pairwise subsampling led to the expectation that sequencing depth would affect the degree of clonotype sharing among donors.

CDR1 MNHEY and CDR2 SVGAGI were looked up in the germline V gene. Taken from cysteine to phenylalanine, the CDR3 has 12 residues. The CDR3 DNA has 36 bases and is translated from base 1. V gives up 5 bases and J gives up 4 bases, and the segment between their germline ends measures 8 bases. CD8 naive samples consisted of CD45RO-negative cells that were positively selected for CCR7, yielding a CD45RA+CCR7+ population without TemRA cells. The donors were healthy, HIV-negative adults who had no recently reported acute infections or vaccinations. Every donor was a Caucasian adult residing in Nashville, Tennessee, USA. Blood was collected by leukapheresis, and PBMCs were isolated by Ficoll-Histopaque density gradient centrifugation and then cryopreserved in liquid nitrogen vapor phase. Purity and quantity of every magnetically sorted T cell population were checked by analytical flow cytometry. From each sorted fraction, genomic DNA was isolated and quantified by UV absorbance on a Nanodrop 2000c.

Using the deep immunoSEQ assay, TCR CDR3 regions were amplified from genomic DNA by multiplex PCR. Extracted genomic DNA from each cell subset was distributed evenly across all wells of several immunoSEQ 96-well plates, and each plate was treated as a replicate. For sorted subsets, around 0.2 ug genomic DNA, equal to 25,000 to 35,000 T cell genomes, was loaded into each replicate PCR. Purified libraries were measured with a Qubit 3.0 fluorometer, size-checked on a Bioanalyzer 2100, and measured again with the KAPA Library Quantification kit. A separate single-read 150-cycle Illumina NextSeq 550 flow cell was used to sequence each immunoSEQ 96-well plate. Turning to the authors' computational methods: Because only junctional sequences without quality scores were contained in the immunoSEQ output, filtering matching that applied to full-length reads could not be performed. Sequences were annotated with PyIR, a Python wrapper for IgBLAST v1.9, and V/J genes and CDR3 were assigned using IMGT germline references. Any read was removed if the V/J assignment was weak (E-value above 1e-6), the CDR3 was missing, or the read contained stop codons, out-of-frame junctions, or ambiguous translated residues. V3J clonotypes were defined as sequences sharing an identical inferred V gene, J gene, and CDR3 amino acid sequence. Percentage overlap between repertoires was calculated by dividing the number of shared unique clonotypes by the size of the smaller repertoire. RTK rarefaction, the Chao1 estimator, and Recon v2.1 estimates of unobserved clonotypes were used to assess repertoire richness. For all TCRbeta clonotypes obtained by the gDNA method from a handful of donors, generation probabilities were computed with OLGA. TCRdb mirrors the immuneACCESS table, restricted to in-frame sequences. Some clones are absent from its copies; in checked studies, under half trace to an unresolved V gene, and the reason for the others is unknown. The DNA was the basis for D and trimming; V, J and clone size are from that table. Across this sample there are roughly 590,000 clones, with roughly 96% seen only once. The ten most abundant clones make up 0.1% to 0.11% of the sample.

The rearrangement joined TRBV6-5 to TRBJ1-1, with the D gene not confidently named. This receptor was taken from a young woman in good health. The specimen was naive CD8+ T cells sorted from blood. The cell subset or site label here, explained by the study, means: CD45RA+CCR7+. The CDR3 protein sequence reads: CASSKVGTEAFF. The nucleotide sequence is given as TGTGCCAGCAGTAAAGTGGGCACTGAAGCTTTCTTT.